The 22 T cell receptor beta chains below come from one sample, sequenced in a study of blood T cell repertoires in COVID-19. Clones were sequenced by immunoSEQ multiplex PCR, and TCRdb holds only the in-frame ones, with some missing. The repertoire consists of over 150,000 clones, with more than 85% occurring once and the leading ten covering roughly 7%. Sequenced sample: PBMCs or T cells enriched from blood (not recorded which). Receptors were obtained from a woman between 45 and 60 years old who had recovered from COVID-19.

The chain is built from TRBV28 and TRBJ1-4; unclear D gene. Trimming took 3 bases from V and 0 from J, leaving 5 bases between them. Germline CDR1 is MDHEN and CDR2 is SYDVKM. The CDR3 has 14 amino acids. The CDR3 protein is CASSLGATNEKLFF. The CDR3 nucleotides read TGTGCCAGCAGTTTGGGAGCAACTAATGAAAAACTGTTTTTT.

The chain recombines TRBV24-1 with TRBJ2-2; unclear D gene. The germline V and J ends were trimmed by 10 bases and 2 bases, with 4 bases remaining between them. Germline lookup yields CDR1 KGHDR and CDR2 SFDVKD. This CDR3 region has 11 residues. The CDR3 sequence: CATANTGELFF. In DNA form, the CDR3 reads TGTGCCACAGCCAACACCGGGGAGCTGTTTTTT.

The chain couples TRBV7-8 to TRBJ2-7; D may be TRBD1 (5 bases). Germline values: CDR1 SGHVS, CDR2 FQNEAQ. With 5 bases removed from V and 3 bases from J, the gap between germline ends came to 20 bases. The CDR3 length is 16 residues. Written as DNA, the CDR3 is TGTGCCAGCAGCCCTCTGGCGGCAGGGCCCATCTACGAGCAGTACTTC. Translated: CASSPLAAGPIYEQYF.

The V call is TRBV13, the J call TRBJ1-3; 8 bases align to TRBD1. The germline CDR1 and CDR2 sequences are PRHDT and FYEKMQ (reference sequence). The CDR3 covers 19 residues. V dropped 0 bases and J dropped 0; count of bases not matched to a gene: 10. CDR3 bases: TGTGCCAGCAGCTTAGGCCACACAGGGGGTTTGGACTCTGGAAACACCATATATTTT. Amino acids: CASSLGHTGGLDSGNTIYF.

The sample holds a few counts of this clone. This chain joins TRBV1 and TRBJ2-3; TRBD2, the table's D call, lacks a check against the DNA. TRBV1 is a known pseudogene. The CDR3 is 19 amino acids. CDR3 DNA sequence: TGCACCAGCAGCCAAGAATCGATAGCGTCCCGGGGGGGCACAGATACGCAGTATTTT. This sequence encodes CTSSQESIASRGGTDTQYF.

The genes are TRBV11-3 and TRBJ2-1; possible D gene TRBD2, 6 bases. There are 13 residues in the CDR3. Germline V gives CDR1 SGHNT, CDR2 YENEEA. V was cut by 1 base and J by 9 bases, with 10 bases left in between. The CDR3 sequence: CASSLVTSSEQFF. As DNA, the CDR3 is TGTGCCAGCAGCTTAGTTACTAGCTCTGAGCAGTTCTTC.

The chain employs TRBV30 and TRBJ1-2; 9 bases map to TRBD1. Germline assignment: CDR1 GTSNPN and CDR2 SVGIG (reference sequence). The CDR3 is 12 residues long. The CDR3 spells CAYTGGAGGYTF. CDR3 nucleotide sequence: TGTGCTTACACAGGGGGCGCGGGAGGCTACACCTTC.

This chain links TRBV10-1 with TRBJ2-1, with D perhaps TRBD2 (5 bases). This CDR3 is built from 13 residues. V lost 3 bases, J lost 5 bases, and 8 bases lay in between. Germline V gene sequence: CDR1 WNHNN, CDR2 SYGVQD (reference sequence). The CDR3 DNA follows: TGCGCCAGCAGTGATCGACTACACAATGAGCAGTTCTTC. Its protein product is CASSDRLHNEQFF.

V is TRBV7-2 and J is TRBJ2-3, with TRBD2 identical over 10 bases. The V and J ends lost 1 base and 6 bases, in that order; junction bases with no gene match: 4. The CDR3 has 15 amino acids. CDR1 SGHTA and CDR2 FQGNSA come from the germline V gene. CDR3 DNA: TGTGCCAGCAGCTTAGTCCCGACTAGCGGGGATACGCAGTATTTT. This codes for CASSLVPTSGDTQYF.

CDR3 nucleotide sequence: TGTGCCAGCAGCTTAGGAGTAAGACTAGCGGGACCTTCGAACACCGGGGAGCTGTTTTTT. Its translation: CASSLGVRLAGPSNTGELFF. The V and J genes are TRBV11-3 and TRBJ2-2, with 11 nucleotides matching TRBD2. Germline V gives CDR1 SGHNT, CDR2 YENEEA. Trimming took 1 base from V and 0 from J; bases not matched to a gene: 10. The CDR3 length is 20 residues.

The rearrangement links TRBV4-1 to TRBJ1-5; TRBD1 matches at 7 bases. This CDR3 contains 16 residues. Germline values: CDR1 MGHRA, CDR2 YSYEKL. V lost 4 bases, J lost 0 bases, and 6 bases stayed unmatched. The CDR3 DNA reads TGCGCCAGCAGCCCTGGGACAGCCGATAGCAATCAGCCCCAGCATTTT. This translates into CASSPGTADSNQPQHF.

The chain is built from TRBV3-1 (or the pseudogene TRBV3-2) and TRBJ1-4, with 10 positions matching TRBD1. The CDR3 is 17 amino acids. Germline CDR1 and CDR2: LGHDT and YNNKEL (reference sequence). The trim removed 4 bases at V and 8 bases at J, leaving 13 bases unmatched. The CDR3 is CASSLQGSGQGREKLFF. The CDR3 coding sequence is TGTGCCAGCAGCCTCCAGGGCTCGGGACAGGGGCGGGAAAAACTGTTTTTT.

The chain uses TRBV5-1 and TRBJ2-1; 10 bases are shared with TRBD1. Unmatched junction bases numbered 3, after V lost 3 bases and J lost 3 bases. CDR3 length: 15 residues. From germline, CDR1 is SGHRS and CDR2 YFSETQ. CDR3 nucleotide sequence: TGCGCCAGCAGCTGGGGGGACAGGGGCTACAATGAGCAGTTCTTC. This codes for CASSWGDRGYNEQFF.

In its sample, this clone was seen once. This CDR3 reads CANRYMAGDGYTF. The CDR3 DNA sequence: TGTGCCAACAGATACATGGCAGGGGATGGCTACACCTTC. The V gene is TRBV12-3 or TRBV12-4, the J gene TRBJ1-2, with D possibly matching TRBD1 (6 bases). The CDR3 has 13 amino acids. The germline V and J ends were trimmed by 10 bases and 6 bases, with 18 bases remaining between them.

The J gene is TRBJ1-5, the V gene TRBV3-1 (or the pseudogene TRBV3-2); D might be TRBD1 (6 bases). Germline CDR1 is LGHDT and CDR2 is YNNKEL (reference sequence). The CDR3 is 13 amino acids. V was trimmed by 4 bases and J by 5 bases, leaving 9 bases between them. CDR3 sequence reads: CASSRDKYQPQHF. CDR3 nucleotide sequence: TGTGCCAGCAGCCGGGACAAATATCAGCCCCAGCATTTT.

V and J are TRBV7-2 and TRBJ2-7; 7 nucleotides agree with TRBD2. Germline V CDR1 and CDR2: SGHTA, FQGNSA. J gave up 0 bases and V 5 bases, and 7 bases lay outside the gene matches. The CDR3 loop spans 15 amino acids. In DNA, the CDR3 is TGTGCCAGCAGCCCGAGAGCTAGCGGCTCCTACGAGCAGTACTTC. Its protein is CASSPRASGSYEQYF.

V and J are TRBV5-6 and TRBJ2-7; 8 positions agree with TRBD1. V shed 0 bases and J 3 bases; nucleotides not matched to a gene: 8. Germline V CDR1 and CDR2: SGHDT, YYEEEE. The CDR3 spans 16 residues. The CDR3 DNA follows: TGTGCCAGCAGCTTGGCCGACAGGGGATGGGGCTACGAGCAGTACTTC. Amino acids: CASSLADRGWGYEQYF.

The CDR3: CASSPSDGTGPSRNTEAFF. The DNA of the CDR3 is TGCGCCAGCAGCCCCTCAGACGGGACAGGGCCGTCTAGGAACACTGAAGCTTTCTTT. The chain links TRBV4-1 to TRBJ1-1; 9 bases align to TRBD1. V lost 4 bases to trimming and J lost 1 base; unmatched junction nucleotides: 16. This CDR3 contains 19 residues. Germline V gene lookup returns CDR1 MGHRA and CDR2 YSYEKL.

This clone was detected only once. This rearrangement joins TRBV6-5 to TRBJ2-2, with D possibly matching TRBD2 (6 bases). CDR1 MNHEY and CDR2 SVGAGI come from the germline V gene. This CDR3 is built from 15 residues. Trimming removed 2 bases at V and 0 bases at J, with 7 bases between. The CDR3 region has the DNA TGTGCCAGCAGTTACGGGGGGTCGAACACCGGGGAGCTGTTTTTT. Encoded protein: CASSYGGSNTGELFF.

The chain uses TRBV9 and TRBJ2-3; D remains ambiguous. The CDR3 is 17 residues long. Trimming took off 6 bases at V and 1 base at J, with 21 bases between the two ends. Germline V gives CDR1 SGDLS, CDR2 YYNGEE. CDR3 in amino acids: CASTTIDEPGGTDTQYF. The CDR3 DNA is TGTGCCAGCACCACTATCGACGAGCCCGGCGGCACAGATACGCAGTATTTT.

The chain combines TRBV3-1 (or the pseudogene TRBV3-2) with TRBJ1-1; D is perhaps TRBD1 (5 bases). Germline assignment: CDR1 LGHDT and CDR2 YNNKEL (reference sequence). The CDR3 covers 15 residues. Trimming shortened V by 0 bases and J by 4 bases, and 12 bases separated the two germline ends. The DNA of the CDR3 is TGTGCCAGCAGCCAAGATCCGGGGGTGCGCACTGAAGCTTTCTTT. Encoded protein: CASSQDPGVRTEAFF.

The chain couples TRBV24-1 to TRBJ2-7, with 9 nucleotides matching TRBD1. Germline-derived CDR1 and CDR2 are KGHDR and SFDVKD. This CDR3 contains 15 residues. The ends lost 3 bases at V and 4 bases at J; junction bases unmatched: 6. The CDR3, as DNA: TGTGCCACCAGTGATCCCCGGGACAGGGTTTACGAGCAGTACTTC. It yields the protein CATSDPRDRVYEQYF.